This TCR beta chain was sequenced in a study of T cells after yellow fever vaccination. In the study overall: Those fractions that held only low numbers of cells were prepared using the SMART-Seq v4 Ultra Low Input RNA kit.

It was through 5'RACE template switching that TCR cDNA was made, with a universal primer site and UMIs added. TCRdb used MiXCR to reprocess the 5' RACE reads, holding one entry per CDR3 protein. Of more than 200,000 distinct CDR3 sequences in the sample, 3.6% were seen once. Points from the study as a whole: The study noted that FACS-sorted repertoires could contain abundant clonotypes contaminating from the bulk population. Most primary-vaccination clones reappeared after the booster (approximately 95% CD4, approximately 88% CD8).

This clonotype was recorded at least ten times. Antigen unknown. This clonotype originated in a man aged 18 to 30 who received the YFV17D yellow fever vaccine. The sequenced sample was PBMCs, obtained 15 days after the yellow fever booster vaccination.

The CDR3 DNA follows: TGTGCCAGCAGCTTCCATAGACTTAGTGGCTCACCCCTCCACTTT. Protein sequence: CASSFHRLSGSPLHF. The rearrangement links TRBV12-3 or TRBV12-4 to TRBJ1-6; D remains unclear. Trimming stripped 6 bases from V and 10 bases from J, with 19 bases between. The CDR3 runs to 15 residues.